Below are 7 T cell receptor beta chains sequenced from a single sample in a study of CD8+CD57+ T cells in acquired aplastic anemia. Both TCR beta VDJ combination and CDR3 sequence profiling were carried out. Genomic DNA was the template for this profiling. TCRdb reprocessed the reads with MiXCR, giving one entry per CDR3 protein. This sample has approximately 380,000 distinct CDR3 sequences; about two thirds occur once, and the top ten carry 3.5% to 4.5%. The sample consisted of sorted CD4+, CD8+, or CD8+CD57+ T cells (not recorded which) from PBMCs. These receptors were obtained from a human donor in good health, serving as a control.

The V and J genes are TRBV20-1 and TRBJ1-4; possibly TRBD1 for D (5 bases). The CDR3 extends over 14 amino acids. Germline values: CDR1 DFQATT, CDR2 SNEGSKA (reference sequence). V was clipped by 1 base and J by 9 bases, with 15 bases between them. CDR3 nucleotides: TGCAGTGCTAGAGCATGGGGGACCGCGAAAAAACTGTTTTTT. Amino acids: CSARAWGTAKKLFF.

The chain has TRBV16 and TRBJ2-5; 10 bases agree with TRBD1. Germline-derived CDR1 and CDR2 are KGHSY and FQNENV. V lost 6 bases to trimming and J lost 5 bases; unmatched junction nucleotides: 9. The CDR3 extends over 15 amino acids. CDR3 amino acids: CASSPGGQGRETQYF. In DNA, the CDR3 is TGTGCCAGCAGTCCAGGGGGACAGGGGAGGGAGACCCAGTACTTC. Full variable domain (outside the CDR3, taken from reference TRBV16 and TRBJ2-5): GEEVAQTPKHLVRGEGQKAKLYCAPIKGHSYVFWYQQVLKNEFKFLISFQNENVFDETGMPKERFSAKCLPNSPCSLEIQATKLEDSAVYFCASSPGGQGRETQYFGPGTRLLVL.

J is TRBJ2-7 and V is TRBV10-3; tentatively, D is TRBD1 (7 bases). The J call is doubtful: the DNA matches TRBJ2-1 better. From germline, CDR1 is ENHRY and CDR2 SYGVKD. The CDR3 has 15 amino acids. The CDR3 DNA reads TGTGCCATCAGTCGGGGGCAGGGGGTAGATAATGAGCAGTTCTTC. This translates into CAISRGQGVDNEQFF.

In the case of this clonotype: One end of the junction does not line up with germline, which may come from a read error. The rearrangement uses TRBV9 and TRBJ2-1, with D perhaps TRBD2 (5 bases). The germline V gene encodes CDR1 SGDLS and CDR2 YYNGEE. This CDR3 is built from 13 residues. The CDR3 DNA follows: TGTGCCAGCCGGGCCGAACTCTCGGGAAACACCATATTC. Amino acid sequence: CASRAELSGNTIF.

CDR3 bases: TGTGCCAGCAGTTTAGCAGGGATTAATCAGCCCCAGCATTTT. The encoded protein is CASSLAGINQPQHF. The rearrangement uses TRBV12-3 or TRBV12-4 and TRBJ1-5; D is unresolved. The CDR3 totals 14 residues. V lost 0 bases and J lost 4, with 7 bases in between.

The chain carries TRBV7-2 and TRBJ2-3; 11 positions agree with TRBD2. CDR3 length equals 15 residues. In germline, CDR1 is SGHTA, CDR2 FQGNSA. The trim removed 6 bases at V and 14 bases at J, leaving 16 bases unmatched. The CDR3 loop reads CASSSGGGDNEQLYF. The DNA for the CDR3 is TGTGCCAGCAGTAGCGGGGGGGGGGACAATGAGCAGTTGTATTTT.

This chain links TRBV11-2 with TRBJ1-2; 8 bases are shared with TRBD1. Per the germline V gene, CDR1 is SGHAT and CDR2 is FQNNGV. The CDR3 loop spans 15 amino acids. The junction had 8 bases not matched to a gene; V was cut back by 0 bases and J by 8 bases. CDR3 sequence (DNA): TGTGCCAGCAGCTTAGAGTGGACAGGGAGTAGCGGCTACACCTTC. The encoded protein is CASSLEWTGSSGYTF.